The 20 T cell receptor beta chains presented below share a single source sample, sequenced in a study of technical replicates of blood from several donors. Here immunoSEQ multiplex PCR was the method, and the copy in TCRdb shows in-frame clones only, minus some. The table has fewer than 45,000 clones, approximately 96% seen once. Sequencing was performed on T cells isolated from PBMCs. The receptor source for this set is a human donor in good health.

The rearrangement uses TRBV10-3 and TRBJ2-5, with 13 bases matching TRBD2. From germline, CDR1 is ENHRY and CDR2 SYGVKD. The V gene end was trimmed by 10 bases and the J gene end by 2 bases; junction bases not matched to a gene: 7. The CDR3 has 15 residues. In DNA form, the CDR3 reads TGTGCCACCTGGACTAGCGGGAGCCGTCAAGAGACCCAGTACTTC. It translates to CATWTSGSRQETQYF.

The chain joins TRBV27 to TRBJ1-2; the match to TRBD1 covers 7 bases. Germline CDR1 is MNHEY and CDR2 is SMNVEV (reference sequence). The ends lost 5 bases at V and 2 bases at J; junction bases unmatched: 5. The CDR3 extends over 14 amino acids. The CDR3 loop is CASSTGVENYGYTF. The CDR3 DNA is TGTGCCAGCAGTACAGGGGTAGAGAACTATGGCTACACCTTC.

This chain links TRBV28 with TRBJ1-5; D is perhaps TRBD1 (6 bases). The CDR3 is 15 residues long. CDR1 and CDR2 (germline): MDHEN, SYDVKM. V shed 7 bases and J shed 0 bases, with 13 bases lying between them. The CDR3 spells CASNPTGFSNQPQHF. The CDR3 DNA reads TGTGCCAGCAATCCTACAGGGTTTAGCAATCAGCCCCAGCATTTT.

This sequence joins TRBV4-1 and TRBJ1-3; D remains ambiguous. Germline CDR1 and CDR2: MGHRA and YSYEKL. Trimming left V 4 bases short and J 0 bases short, with 19 bases between. The CDR3 spans 18 residues. CDR3 residues: CASSPRVLLPDSGNTIYF. Written as DNA, the CDR3 is TGCGCCAGCAGCCCGCGGGTCTTGCTACCCGACTCTGGAAACACCATATATTTT.

V and J are TRBV30 and TRBJ1-5; unclear D gene. The germline CDR1 and CDR2 sequences are GTSNPN and SVGIG (reference sequence). V was shortened by 2 bases and J by 5 bases, with 13 bases between the two germline ends. This CDR3 is 14 amino acids long. CDR3 in DNA: TGTGCCTGGAGTAGGAGACTTCTTGATCAGCCCCAGCATTTT. It specifies CAWSRRLLDQPQHF.

V and J are TRBV27 and TRBJ2-2, with a tentative D call TRBD2 (5 bases). V lost 5 bases and J 4 bases, leaving 8 bases between the germline ends. The CDR3 extends over 13 amino acids. The germline gives CDR1 MNHEY, CDR2 SMNVEV (reference sequence). CDR3 protein: CASSARGTGELFF. The CDR3 bases are TGTGCCAGCAGTGCCCGGGGCACCGGGGAGCTGTTTTTT.

This sequence joins TRBV6-5 and TRBJ2-7; D possibly corresponds to TRBD1 (5 bases). CDR3 size: 12 residues. V was cut by 8 bases and J by 1 base, with 9 bases left in between. Germline values: CDR1 MNHEY, CDR2 SVGAGI. Here the CDR3 DNA reads TGTGCCAGCTCAAGGGGTTCCTACGAGCAGTACTTC. This sequence encodes CASSRGSYEQYF.

The chain is built from TRBV10-2 and TRBJ1-1; D is undetermined. V was trimmed by 5 bases and J by 1 base, leaving 5 bases between them. Germline V gene data show CDR1 as WSHSY and CDR2 as SAAADI. The CDR3 runs 12 residues. Written as DNA, the CDR3 is TGCGCCAGCAGTCACACGAACACTGAAGCTTTCTTT. The encoded protein is CASSHTNTEAFF.

The V gene is TRBV2, the J gene TRBJ1-5; D is perhaps TRBD1 (6 bases). Germline assignment: CDR1 SNHLY and CDR2 FYNNEI. Trimming shortened V by 5 bases and J by 3 bases, and 14 bases separated the two germline ends. This CDR3 has 15 residues. Written as DNA, the CDR3 is TGTGCCAGCAGTAAGGACAGTGGCCCCAATCAGCCCCAGCATTTT. The encoded protein is CASSKDSGPNQPQHF.

This chain connects TRBV5-1 to TRBJ2-2; 7 bases match TRBD2. The CDR3 is 15 amino acids. In germline, CDR1 is SGHRS, CDR2 YFSETQ. The ends lost 2 bases at V and 1 base at J; junction bases unmatched: 2. For the CDR3, the DNA is TGCGCCAGCAGCTTTTCTAGCGGGAACACCGGGGAGCTGTTTTTT. Translating it yields CASSFSSGNTGELFF. Combining the CDR3 with reference TRBV5-1 and TRBJ2-2 gives the whole variable domain KAGVTQTPRYLIKTRGQQVTLSCSPISGHRSVSWYQQTPGQGLQFLFEYFSETQRNKGNFPGRFSGRQFSNSRSEMNVSTLELGDSALYLCASSFSSGNTGELFFGEGSRLTVL.

This chain joins TRBV28 and TRBJ1-5, with D uncertain. Trimming shortened V by 9 bases and J by 11 bases, and 23 bases separated the two germline ends. Germline V gene sequence: CDR1 MDHEN, CDR2 SYDVKM. This CDR3 region has 14 residues. The CDR3 DNA reads as TGTGCCAGTCGGATGACTGCCCCGAATCTCGCCCAGCATTTT. Translating gives CASRMTAPNLAQHF.

The table lists this clone with a count of one. The chain couples TRBV6-1 to TRBJ2-3; D unclear. This CDR3 has 15 amino acids. The germline V and J ends were trimmed by 6 bases and 2 bases, with 15 bases remaining between them. Germline V gives CDR1 MNHNS, CDR2 SASEGT. The CDR3 sequence is CASRYDMINTDTQYF. CDR3 coding DNA: TGTGCCAGCAGATACGACATGATCAACACAGATACGCAGTATTTT.

The J gene is TRBJ1-4, the V gene TRBV9, with no clear D. Trimming took 4 bases from V and 7 from J, leaving 17 bases between them. CDR1 is SGDLS, CDR2 YYNGEE, per germline. CDR3 length: 15 amino acids. The CDR3: CASSPKTTDTEKLFF. CDR3 DNA: TGTGCCAGCAGCCCTAAGACAACTGACACTGAAAAACTGTTTTTT.

The chain is built from TRBV28 and TRBJ2-7; the D gene is possibly TRBD1 (5 bases). Germline V gene data show CDR1 as MDHEN and CDR2 as SYDVKM. This CDR3 is built from 12 residues. V gave up 6 bases and J gave up 7 bases, with 13 bases separating them. CDR3 sequence: CASSWVGEEQYF. The CDR3 DNA is TGTGCCAGCAGCTGGGTAGGGGAAGAGCAGTACTTC.

This chain connects TRBV6-5 to TRBJ1-2, with 10 positions matching TRBD1. With V trimmed by 5 bases and J by 5 bases, 5 bases remained unmatched. CDR1 and CDR2 from the germline V gene are MNHEY and SVGAGI. There are 14 residues in the CDR3. As DNA, the CDR3 is TGTGCCAGCAGTCGACAGGGGGCGCGATATGGCTACACCTTC. This codes for CASSRQGARYGYTF.

V is TRBV19 and J is TRBJ1-1, with D uncertain. Between the trimmed V and J ends, which lost 4 bases and 0 bases, there was a span of 12 bases. Germline CDR1 LNHDA, CDR2 SQIVND (reference sequence). The CDR3 has 15 amino acids. CDR3 nucleotide sequence: TGTGCCAGTAGTACGGGAAGGCTCATGAACACTGAAGCTTTCTTT. It specifies CASSTGRLMNTEAFF.

The DNA of the CDR3 is TGTGCCAGCAGCCAAGTCGCACAGGGAAACAATGAGCAGTTCTTC. It yields the protein CASSQVAQGNNEQFF. The chain links TRBV7-8 to TRBJ2-1, with a tentative D call TRBD1 (6 bases). Germline CDR1 and CDR2: SGHVS and FQNEAQ. The CDR3 has 15 residues. Trimming left V 5 bases short and J 5 bases short, with 16 bases between.

This clone was detected only once. The chain has TRBV5-1 and TRBJ2-3; 7 bases fit TRBD2. With V trimmed by 5 bases and J by 1 base, 10 bases remained unmatched. CDR3 length equals 16 residues. Germline CDR1 is SGHRS and CDR2 is YFSETQ. The CDR3 nucleotides are TGCGCCAGCAGATCTTACCGGGACTACGGCACAGATACGCAGTATTTT. Translating gives CASRSYRDYGTDTQYF.

The V gene is TRBV11-3, the J gene TRBJ1-3; D might be TRBD1 (5 bases). Deletions cut 4 bases from V and 7 bases from J, with 17 bases between. The CDR3 loop spans 15 amino acids. Germline V gene sequence: CDR1 SGHNT, CDR2 YENEEA. CDR3 nucleotide sequence: TGTGCCAGCAGCTCCTCGGGGGATAAGGAGAACACCATATATTTT. Translation: CASSSSGDKENTIYF.

This sequence joins TRBV9 and TRBJ2-7; D perhaps matches TRBD1 (6 bases). Trimming took off 0 bases at V and 3 bases at J, with 10 bases between the two ends. The CDR3 covers 14 residues. Germline loops: CDR1 SGDLS, CDR2 YYNGEE. CDR3 protein: CASSVGGRGYEQYF. Written as DNA, the CDR3 is TGTGCCAGCAGCGTAGGTGGCAGGGGCTACGAGCAGTACTTC.